Reported below is one TCR beta chain. This sample was included in a study of T cell responses to AZD1222 COVID-19 vaccine. Study-wide context: Second-dose schedules of about 4 or about 12 weeks were combined.

Clones were sequenced by immunoSEQ multiplex PCR, and TCRdb holds only the in-frame ones, with some missing. Of 180,000 or so clones listed, 94% are singletons. Germline V CDR1 and CDR2: SQVTM, ANQGSEA. This CDR3 contains 15 residues. V was clipped by 3 bases and J by 4 bases, with 16 bases between them. The clonotype comes from an adult in good health. The chain employs TRBV29-1 and TRBJ2-1; D not certain. The sample consisted of peripheral blood, taken on day 0 of AZD1222 vaccination. CDR3 DNA: TGCAGCGTTGATAGAAAAGGTACCACTTACAATGAGCAGTTCTTC. Translation gives CSVDRKGTTYNEQFF.